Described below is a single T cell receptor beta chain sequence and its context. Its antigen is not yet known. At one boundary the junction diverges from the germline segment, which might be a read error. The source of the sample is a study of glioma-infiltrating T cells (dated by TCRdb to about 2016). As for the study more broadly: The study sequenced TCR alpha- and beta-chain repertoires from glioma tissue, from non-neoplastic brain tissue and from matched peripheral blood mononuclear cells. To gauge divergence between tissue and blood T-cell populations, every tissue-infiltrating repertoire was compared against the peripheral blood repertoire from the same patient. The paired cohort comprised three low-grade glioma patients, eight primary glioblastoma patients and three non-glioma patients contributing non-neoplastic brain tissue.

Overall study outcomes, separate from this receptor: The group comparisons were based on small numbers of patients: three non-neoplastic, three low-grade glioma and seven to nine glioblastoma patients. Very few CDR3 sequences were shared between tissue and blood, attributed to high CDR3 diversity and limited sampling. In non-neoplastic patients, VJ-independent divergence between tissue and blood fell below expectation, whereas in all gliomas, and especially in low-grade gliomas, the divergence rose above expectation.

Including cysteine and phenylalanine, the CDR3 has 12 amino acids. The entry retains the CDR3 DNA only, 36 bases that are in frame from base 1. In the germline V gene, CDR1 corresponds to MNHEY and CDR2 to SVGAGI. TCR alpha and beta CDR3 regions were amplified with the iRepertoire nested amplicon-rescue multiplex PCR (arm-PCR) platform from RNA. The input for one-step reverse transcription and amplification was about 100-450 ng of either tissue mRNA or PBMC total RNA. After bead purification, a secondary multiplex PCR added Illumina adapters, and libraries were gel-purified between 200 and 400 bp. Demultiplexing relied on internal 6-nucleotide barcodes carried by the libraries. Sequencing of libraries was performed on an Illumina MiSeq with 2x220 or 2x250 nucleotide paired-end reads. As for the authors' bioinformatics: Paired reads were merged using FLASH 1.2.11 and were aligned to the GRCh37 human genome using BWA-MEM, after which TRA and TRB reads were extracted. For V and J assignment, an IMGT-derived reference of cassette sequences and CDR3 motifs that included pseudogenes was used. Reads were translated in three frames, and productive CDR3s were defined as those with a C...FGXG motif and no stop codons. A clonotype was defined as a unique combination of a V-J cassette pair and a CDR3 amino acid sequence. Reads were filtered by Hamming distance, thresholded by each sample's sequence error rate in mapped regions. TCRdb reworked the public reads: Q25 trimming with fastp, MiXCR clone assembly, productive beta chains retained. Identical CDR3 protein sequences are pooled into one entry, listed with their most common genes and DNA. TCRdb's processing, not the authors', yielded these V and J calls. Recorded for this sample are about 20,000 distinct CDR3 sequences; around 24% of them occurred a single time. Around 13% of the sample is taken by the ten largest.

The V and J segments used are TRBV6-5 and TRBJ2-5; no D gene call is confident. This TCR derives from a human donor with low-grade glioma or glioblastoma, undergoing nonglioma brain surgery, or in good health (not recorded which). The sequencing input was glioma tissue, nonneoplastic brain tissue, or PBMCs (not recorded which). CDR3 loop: CASQVAQGTQYF. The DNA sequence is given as TGTGCCAGCCAGGTTGCGCAAGGGACCCAGTACTTC.